The 2 T cell receptor beta chains reported below all come from one sample, sequenced in a study of cytomegalovirus exposure and HLA in healthy donors. Researchers ran the PCR with 60 Vbeta and 13 Jbeta primers. The protocol was immunoSEQ multiplex PCR, while the TCRdb copy is restricted to in-frame clones and leaves out a portion. The sample shows roughly 120,000 clones, over 55% of them seen only once. Sequenced material: PBMCs. The receptors were gathered from a man aged 18 to 30 in good health and CMV-seropositive.

This sequence joins TRBV9 and TRBJ1-1, with a tentative D call TRBD1 (6 bases). CDR1 and CDR2 from the germline V gene are SGDLS and YYNGEE. The CDR3 loop spans 16 amino acids. The V and J ends lost 0 bases and 0 bases respectively, with 12 bases between them. The CDR3 DNA is TGTGCCAGCAGCGTAGCCGCGGACAGACTGAACACTGAAGCTTTCTTT. Amino acids: CASSVAADRLNTEAFF.

This clone turned up a few times. The chain recombines TRBV30 with TRBJ1-5, with D possibly matching TRBD1 (6 bases). V was trimmed by 3 bases and J by 5 bases, leaving 11 bases between them. There are 13 residues in the CDR3. Germline V gene sequence: CDR1 GTSNPN, CDR2 SVGIG (reference sequence). The DNA of the CDR3 is TGTGCCTGGAGCACAGGGAGGGATCAGCCCCAGCATTTT. Encoded protein: CAWSTGRDQPQHF.